The TCR beta chain under discussion was sequenced for a study of T cell repertoires in cytomegalovirus infection. The study's findings and limits: In two of eight donors, the top clonotype was HLA-C-restricted CMV-specific.

TCRdb passed the reads through MiXCR, listing each CDR3 protein once. The sample gives hundreds of thousands of distinct CDR3 sequences, under 35% of which show up once; 20% is in the top ten. This clonotype has more than one count but fewer than ten. The antigen remains unidentified. The CDR3 has 12 amino acids. From germline, CDR1 is DFQATT and CDR2 SNEGSKA (reference sequence). V was clipped by 4 bases and J by 1 base, with 8 bases between them. V gene TRBV20-1 combines with J gene TRBJ2-7, with D tentatively TRBD2 (6 bases). The source was cultured PBMCs, collected from culture after CMV antigen stimulation. The receptor was isolated from a human donor in good health (CMV status not recorded). Some clones in this sample may be carry-over from other donors' samples. CDR3 in DNA: TGCAGTGCTATGGCGGGATCCTACGAGCAGTACTTC. Its translation is CSAMAGSYEQYF.